A single T cell receptor (beta chain) is shown here with its context. The target antigen is unknown. TCRdb re-called the reads with MiXCR, one entry per CDR3 protein. The sample holds hundreds of thousands of distinct CDR3 sequences, 30% to 40% seen once. V was shortened by 4 bases and J by 0 bases, with 16 bases between the two germline ends. There are 17 residues in the CDR3. Germline assignment: CDR1 MNHEY and CDR2 SMNVEV (reference sequence). This specimen belongs to a study of T cell repertoires in cytomegalovirus infection. Study-level background: Indicated by public TCR beta signatures were CMV infection and matching HLA type. General study findings and limits: The cumulative frequency of public TCR beta families distinguished individuals who carried CMV together with the relevant HLA. The response measured ex vivo was dominated by TCR beta clonotypes (HLA-C-restricted and CMV-specific).

The origin of this receptor is a human donor in good health (CMV status not recorded). Some clones in this sample may be carry-over from other donors' samples. This sequence joins TRBV27 and TRBJ1-5; D might be TRBD1 (6 bases). Sequenced here: cultured PBMCs, sampled from culture after CMV antigen stimulation. This chain's CDR3 is CASSSAAGVFSNQPQHF. As DNA, the CDR3 is TGTGCCAGCAGTTCTGCGGCAGGGGTTTTTAGCAATCAGCCCCAGCATTTT.